The T cell receptor beta chain under discussion was sequenced for a study of OX40 agonist ivuxolimab in advanced cancers. The study in broad terms: Ivuxolimab was a fully human IgG2 agonistic monoclonal antibody targeting the costimulatory receptor OX40 (CD134). The paper reports the monotherapy dose-escalation portion (N of about 47 patients) of the phase I ivuxolimab trial. The purpose of peripheral TCRbeta sequencing was to test whether ivuxolimab changed TCR sequence diversity and led to clonal T-cell expansion. Of the roughly 51 patients in dose escalation, about 20 had hepatocellular carcinoma, around 15 had melanoma, 9 had renal cell carcinoma and 9 had head and neck cancer. Patients were allowed to have had prior anti-PD-1, anti-PD-L1 or anti-CTLA-4 therapy, and around 37% of the dose-escalation patients had previously received checkpoint inhibitors. Intravenous ivuxolimab was administered to patients every 2 weeks at six dose levels: 0.01, 0.1, 0.3, 1.5, 3 and 10 mg/kg. Partial responses occurred in three dose-escalation patients: two with cutaneous melanoma and one with hepatocellular carcinoma. A male proportion of nearly 85% and a mean age of about 60 years, ranging from about 20 to 85, were recorded for the dose-escalation cohort.

About this clone itself: Its antigen specificity is not known. It has no much larger one-base neighbor in the sample; base qualities were not kept.

Genomic DNA was extracted from sorted cells for sequencing of the TCRbeta CDR3 region. The immunoSEQ Assay was used to sequence the TCRbeta CDR3 regions. TCRdb took over this immuneACCESS table, retaining in-frame rearrangements with V and J assigned. Such tables are incomplete; in checked studies, under half of the missing clones stem from an unresolved V gene, and the remainder is unexplained. The sample table records tens of thousands of clones; about 90% of these occur just once. Roughly 0.56% of the sample is taken by the ten largest. The trial excluded patients who had a history of autoimmune disease or were on systemic immunosuppression. Peripheral blood for TCR sequencing was collected from all dose cohorts at baseline, on cycle 4 day 1, and on cycle 7 day 1. The samples were drawn from a first-in-human, open-label, multicenter phase I dose-escalation trial of ivuxolimab. Adults with locally advanced or metastatic melanoma, renal cell, hepatocellular, or head and neck squamous cell carcinoma were enrolled in the trial. Before TCR sequencing, CD4+ and CD8+ T cells were separately sorted from peripheral blood.

The research as a whole found: In the 0.1-3.0 mg/kg groups, partial responders were among the patients with the lowest normalized peripheral clonal expansion, particularly in CD8+ T cells. At doses of 0.1 to 3.0 mg/kg, clonal expansion of both CD4+ and CD8+ T cells in blood was seen between baseline and week 6. Low levels of normalized T-cell clonal expansion were also shown by some nonresponding patients. After ivuxolimab, CD8+ T cells had more expanded clones than CD4+ T cells on average. Which antigens the clonally expanded peripheral T cells were specific for was not determined.

The sequence was obtained from an adult with an advanced solid tumor such as melanoma, head and neck, liver or kidney cancer. The material sequenced was CD4+ or CD8+ T cells sorted from blood, taken in a trial of the OX40 agonist ivuxolimab.

The nucleotide sequence is TGTGCCAGCGTAGGGACTAGCGGGAGGACTGAGACCCAGTACTTC. Translated, it reads CASVGTSGRTETQYF. The chain is assembled from TRBV2 and TRBJ2-5; the central 15 bases match TRBD2. From cysteine to phenylalanine, the CDR3 is 15 amino acids long. Only CDR3 DNA is held: 45 bases, read in frame from base 1. From the germline V gene, CDR1 is SNHLY and CDR2 is FYNNEI. Trimmed from V: 8 bases; trimmed from J: 5 bases; junction bases lacking a gene match: 6.